The source of this T cell receptor (beta chain) is a study of control samples from healthy donors and cancer patients. The table came from immunoSEQ multiplex PCR; TCRdb's copy has only in-frame clones and leaves some out. The repertoire has roughly 160,000 clones, around nine tenths of them found once; the top ten carry around 5%. The ends were cut back, 8 bases at V and 6 bases at J, with 12 bases in the middle. The length of the CDR3 is 12 residues. The germline V gene has CDR1 MDHEN and CDR2 SYDVKM. The chain employs TRBV28 and TRBJ2-3; the D is unclear. Source material: blood. This TCR was sampled from a woman aged 25 to 39 in good health. CDR3 loop: CASVSPRDTQYF. CDR3 nucleotide sequence: TGTGCCAGCGTCTCCCCGAGGGATACGCAGTATTTT.